These T cell receptor beta chains were read from a single sample in a study of PD-1 blockade in classical Hodgkin lymphoma. TCRdb keeps only in-frame clones here, not all; method: immunoSEQ multiplex PCR. The sample includes about 41,000 clones, 76% of them seen just once. The sequenced sample was peripheral blood mononuclear cells (PBMCs), obtained at baseline. These receptors all come from a human donor with classical Hodgkin lymphoma. CDR3s include the opening cysteine and the closing phenylalanine or tryptophan. The D gene is left open where the match is weak. Clone size is stated in some rows and not others, as once, few, many or a class when expanded.

clone_size,v_call,j_call,d_call,cdr3_nt,cdr3_aa
-,TRBV6-5,TRBJ1-1,-,TGTGCCAGCAGTTACGGGGGCAGTGCTTTCTTT,CASSYGGSAFF
-,TRBV21-1,TRBJ1-2,-,TGTGCCAGCCCCAGGGGGCCGTATGGCTACACCTTC,CASPRGPYGYTF
few,TRBV4-2,TRBJ2-7,-,TGTGCCAGCAGCCAAGGGGCTAGATACGAGCAGTACTTC,CASSQGARYEQYF
few,TRBV6-5,TRBJ1-5,-,TGTGCCAGCAGTTACTCCGGGGACAATCAGCCCCAGCATTTT,CASSYSGDNQPQHF
once,TRBV12-5,TRBJ2-2,TRBD1,TGTGCTAGTGGTTTGGGCCAGGGGGCGAACACCGGGGAGCTGTTTTTT,CASGLGQGANTGELFF
few,TRBV19,TRBJ1-1,-,TGTGCCAGTAGTATAGAGGGATGGAACACTGAAGCTTTCTTT,CASSIEGWNTEAFF
-,TRBV10-1,TRBJ1-5,-,TGCGCCAGCAGTGCGGGGGCTCAGCCCCAGCATTTT,CASSAGAQPQHF
-,TRBV7-9,TRBJ2-7,TRBD2,TGTGCCAGCAGGTGGACTAGCGGGCCGCCCGAGCAGTACTTC,CASRWTSGPPEQYF
-,TRBV18,TRBJ2-7,-,TGTGCCAGCTCACCATCATCCGAGCAGTACTTC,CASSPSSEQYF
-,TRBV5-1,TRBJ2-7,TRBD1,TGCGCCAGCAGCTTGGAAGGACAGGGCGGCGAGCAGTACTTC,CASSLEGQGGEQYF
-,TRBV7-8,TRBJ2-4,-,TGTGCCAGCAGCTTAAGGGAGCGACCCGACAGTCTAGCCAAAAACATTCAGTACTTC,CASSLRERPDSLAKNIQYF
once,TRBV6-6,TRBJ1-5,-,TGTGCCAGCAGCTCACCCCCTCAGCCCCAGCATTTT,CASSSPPQPQHF
-,TRBV29-1,TRBJ2-6,-,TGCAGCGTTTTTTCGGGACAAATTATCTCTGGGGCCAACGTCCTGACTTTC,CSVFSGQIISGANVLTF
few,TRBV9,TRBJ2-1,TRBD2,TGTGCCAGCAGCTTGACTAGCGGGAGATACAATGAGCAGTTCTTC,CASSLTSGRYNEQFF
few,TRBV7-9,TRBJ2-1,TRBD1,TGTGCCAGCAGCCGTAACTCCGGGACAGGAAACAATGAGCAGTTCTTC,CASSRNSGTGNNEQFF
-,TRBV7-2,TRBJ2-2,-,TGTGCCAGCAGCTTGTCGTACTCCGGGGAGCTGTTTTTT,CASSLSYSGELFF
-,TRBV6-5,TRBJ2-7,TRBD1,TGTGCCAGCAGTTTCGGACAGGGACCATCCTACGAGCAGTACTTC,CASSFGQGPSYEQYF
-,TRBV7-3,TRBJ2-7,TRBD1,TGTGCCAGCAGCTTAATCGGGACAGGGTCCTACGAGCAGTACTTC,CASSLIGTGSYEQYF
-,TRBV28,TRBJ2-2,-,TGTGCCAGCAGTTTAGTCGTGACAGCCAACACCGGGGAGCTGTTTTTT,CASSLVVTANTGELFF
-,TRBV7-2,TRBJ1-6,-,TGTGCCAGCAGCCCGGGGGCATCACCCCTCCACTTT,CASSPGASPLHF
few,TRBV10-1,TRBJ2-5,TRBD2,TGCGCCAGCAGTGAGGCGGTGGGGGAGGGGGAGACCCAGTACTTC,CASSEAVGEGETQYF
-,TRBV6-5,TRBJ2-5,-,TGTGCCAGCACCCCCAAGGGACTGCGACAAGAGACCCAGTACTTC,CASTPKGLRQETQYF
once,TRBV6-5,TRBJ2-1,TRBD2,TGTGCCAGCAGTCGGCCAGCGGGAGGGAATGAGCAGTTCTTC,CASSRPAGGNEQFF
-,TRBV6-5,TRBJ2-5,-,TGTGCCAGCAGTTACGGCCCGGTACAAGAGACCCAGTACTTC,CASSYGPVQETQYF
-,TRBV27,TRBJ2-5,TRBD1,TGTGCCAGCAGTTTAAGGACAGGGGGTGAGACCCAGTACTTC,CASSLRTGGETQYF
many,TRBV5-1,TRBJ2-7,TRBD1,TGCGCCAGCAGTTATGCCGGGACAGGGGAGCGGGAGCAGTACTTC,CASSYAGTGEREQYF
-,TRBV29-1,TRBJ2-1,TRBD2,TGCAGCGTGGGACTAGCGGGAGTCTATGATGAGCAGTTCTTC,CSVGLAGVYDEQFF
-,TRBV21-1,TRBJ1-1,-,TGTGCCAGCAGCAAAGCCCAAATGAACACTGAAGCTTTCTTT,CASSKAQMNTEAFF
-,TRBV7-2,TRBJ2-7,TRBD2,TGTGCCAGCAGCTTAGTGCGCGGGAGCTCCTACGAGCAGTACTTC,CASSLVRGSSYEQYF
-,TRBV19,TRBJ2-7,-,TGTGCCAGTAGCCAGGACAGTTCCTACGAGCAGTACTTC,CASSQDSSYEQYF
-,TRBV7-9,TRBJ1-5,-,TGTGCCAGCAGCTCACAGGATCAGCCCCAGCATTTT,CASSSQDQPQHF
once,TRBV10-1,TRBJ2-2,-,TGCGCCAGCAGTGAGTCGGCTTTCGGAAATACCGGGGAGCTGTTTTTT,CASSESAFGNTGELFF
-,TRBV7-7,TRBJ2-5,-,TGTGCCAGCAGCTTAGGGTCCCAAGTCCAAGAGACCCAGTACTTC,CASSLGSQVQETQYF
-,TRBV6-5,TRBJ2-7,TRBD2,TGTGCCAGCAGTTCTGGACTAGCGGGCGAGCAGTACTTC,CASSSGLAGEQYF